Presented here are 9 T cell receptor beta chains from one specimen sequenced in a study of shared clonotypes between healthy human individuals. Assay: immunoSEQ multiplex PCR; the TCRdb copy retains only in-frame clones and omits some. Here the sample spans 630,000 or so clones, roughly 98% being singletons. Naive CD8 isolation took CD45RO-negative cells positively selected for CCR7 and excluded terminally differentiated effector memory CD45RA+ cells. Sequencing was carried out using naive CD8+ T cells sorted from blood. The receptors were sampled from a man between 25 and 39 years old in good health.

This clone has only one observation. The DNA for the CDR3 is TGCGCCAGCAGCCTTGAGAGGGGAGTCACCGGGGAGCTGTTTTTT. Translating it yields CASSLERGVTGELFF. V usage is TRBV4-1 and J usage is TRBJ2-2; D may correspond to TRBD1 or TRBD2 (5 bases each). V was clipped by 4 bases and J by 4 bases, with 13 bases between them. The CDR3 sequence is 15 residues long. CDR1 is MGHRA, CDR2 YSYEKL, per germline.

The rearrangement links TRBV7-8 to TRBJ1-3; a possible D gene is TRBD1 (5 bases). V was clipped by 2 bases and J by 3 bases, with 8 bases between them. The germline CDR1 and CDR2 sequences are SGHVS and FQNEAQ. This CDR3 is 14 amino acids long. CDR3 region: CASSLLGVGNTIYF. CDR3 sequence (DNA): TGTGCCAGCAGCTTATTGGGGGTTGGAAACACCATATATTTT.

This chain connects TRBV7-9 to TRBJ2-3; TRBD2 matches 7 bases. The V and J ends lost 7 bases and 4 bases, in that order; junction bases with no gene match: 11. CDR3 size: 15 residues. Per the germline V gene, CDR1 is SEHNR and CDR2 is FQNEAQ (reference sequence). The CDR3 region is CASTFWRELPDTQYF. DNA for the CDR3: TGTGCCAGCACCTTCTGGCGGGAGCTTCCAGATACGCAGTATTTT.

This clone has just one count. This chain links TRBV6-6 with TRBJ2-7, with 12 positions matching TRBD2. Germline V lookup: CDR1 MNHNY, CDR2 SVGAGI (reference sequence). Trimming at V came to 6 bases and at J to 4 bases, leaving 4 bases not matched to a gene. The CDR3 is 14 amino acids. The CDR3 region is CASSWTSGKYEQYF. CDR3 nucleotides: TGTGCCAGCAGCTGGACTAGCGGGAAATACGAGCAGTACTTC.

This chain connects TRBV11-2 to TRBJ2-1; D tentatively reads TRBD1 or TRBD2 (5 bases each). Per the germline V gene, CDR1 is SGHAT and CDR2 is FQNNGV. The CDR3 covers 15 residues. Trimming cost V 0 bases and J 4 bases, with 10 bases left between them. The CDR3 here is CASSLEWDLYNEQFF. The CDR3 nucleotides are TGTGCCAGCAGCTTAGAGTGGGACCTTTACAATGAGCAGTTCTTC.

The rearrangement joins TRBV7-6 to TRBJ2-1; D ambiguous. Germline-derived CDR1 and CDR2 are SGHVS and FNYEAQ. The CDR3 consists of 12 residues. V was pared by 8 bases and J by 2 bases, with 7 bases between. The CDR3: CASGYPYNEQFF. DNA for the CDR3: TGTGCCAGCGGTTATCCCTACAATGAGCAGTTCTTC.

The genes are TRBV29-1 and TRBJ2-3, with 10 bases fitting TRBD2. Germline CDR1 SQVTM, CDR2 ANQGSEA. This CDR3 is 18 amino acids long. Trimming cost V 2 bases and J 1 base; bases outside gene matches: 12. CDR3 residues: CSVENRGASGRGTDTQYF. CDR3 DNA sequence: TGCAGCGTTGAAAATCGGGGGGCTAGCGGGAGAGGCACAGATACGCAGTATTTT.

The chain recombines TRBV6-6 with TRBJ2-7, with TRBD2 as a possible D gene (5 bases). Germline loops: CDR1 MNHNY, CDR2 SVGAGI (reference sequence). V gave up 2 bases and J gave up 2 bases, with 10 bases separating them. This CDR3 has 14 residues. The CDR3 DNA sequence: TGTGCCAGCAGTTACGAGGGTTTGGCCTACGAGCAGTACTTC. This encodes CASSYEGLAYEQYF.

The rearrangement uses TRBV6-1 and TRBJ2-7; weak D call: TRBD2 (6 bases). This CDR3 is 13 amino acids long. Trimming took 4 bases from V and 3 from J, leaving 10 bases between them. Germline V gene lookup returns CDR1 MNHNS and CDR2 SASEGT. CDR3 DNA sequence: TGTGCCAGCAGTGGGGGAGGTTTCTACGAGCAGTACTTC. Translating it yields CASSGGGFYEQYF.